This TCR beta chain emerged from a study of blood T cell repertoires in COVID-19. Background on the study: Acute-phase and convalescent COVID-19 samples originated in the United States, Italy and Spain.

This CDR3 contains 14 residues. The ends lost 10 bases at V and 5 bases at J; junction bases unmatched: 14. Germline V gives CDR1 LNHDA, CDR2 SQIVND (reference sequence). Method: immunoSEQ multiplex PCR; TCRdb's copy keeps in-frame clones and lacks some. Of about 320,000 clones detected, 90% appear once; the ten largest clones hold 2.6%. This clone was observed a handful of times. The V call is TRBV19, the J call TRBJ2-7, with TRBD2 matching over 7 bases. The source is a man in his fifties or sixties who had recovered from COVID-19. The sample comprised PBMCs or T cells enriched from blood (not recorded which). The CDR3 reads CATSPLREINEQYF. CDR3 nucleotide sequence: TGTGCCACCTCCCCGCTGCGGGAGATAAACGAGCAGTACTTC.